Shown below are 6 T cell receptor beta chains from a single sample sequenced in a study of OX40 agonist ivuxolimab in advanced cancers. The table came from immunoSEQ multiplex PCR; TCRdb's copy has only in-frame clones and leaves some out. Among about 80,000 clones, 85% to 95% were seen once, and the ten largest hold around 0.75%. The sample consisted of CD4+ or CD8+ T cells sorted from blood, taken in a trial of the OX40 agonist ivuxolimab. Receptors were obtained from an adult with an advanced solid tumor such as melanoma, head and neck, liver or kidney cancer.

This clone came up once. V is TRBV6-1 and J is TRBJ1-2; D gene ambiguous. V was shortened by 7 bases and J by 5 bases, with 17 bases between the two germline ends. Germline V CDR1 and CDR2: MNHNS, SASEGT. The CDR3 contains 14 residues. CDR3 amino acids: CASMREQAAYGYTF. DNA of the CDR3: TGTGCCAGCATGCGAGAGCAGGCTGCTTATGGCTACACCTTC.

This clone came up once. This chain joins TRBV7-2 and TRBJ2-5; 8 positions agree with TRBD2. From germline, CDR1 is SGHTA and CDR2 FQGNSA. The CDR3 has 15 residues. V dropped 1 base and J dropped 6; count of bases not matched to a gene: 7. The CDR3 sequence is CASSLGGGTRKTQYF. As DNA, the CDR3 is TGTGCCAGCAGCTTAGGCGGGGGGACTAGGAAGACCCAGTACTTC.

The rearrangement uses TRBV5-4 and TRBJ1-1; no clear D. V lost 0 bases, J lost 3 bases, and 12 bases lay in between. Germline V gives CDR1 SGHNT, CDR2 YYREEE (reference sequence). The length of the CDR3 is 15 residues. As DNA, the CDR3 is TGTGCCAGCAGCTTGGCCAAGCAGGCCCACACTGAAGCTTTCTTT. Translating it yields CASSLAKQAHTEAFF.

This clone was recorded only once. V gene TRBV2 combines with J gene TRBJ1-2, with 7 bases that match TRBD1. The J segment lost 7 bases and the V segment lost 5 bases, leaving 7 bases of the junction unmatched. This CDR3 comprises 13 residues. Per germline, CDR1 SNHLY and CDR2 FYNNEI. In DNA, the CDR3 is TGTGCCAGCAGTTGGCAGGGGGAAGCTGGCTACACCTTC. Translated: CASSWQGEAGYTF.

This chain's CDR3 is CASSQGTGGREKLFF. The CDR3 DNA reads as TGCGCCAGCAGCCAAGGGACAGGGGGGAGGGAAAAACTGTTTTTT. This chain joins TRBV4-3 and TRBJ1-4; the match to TRBD1 covers 10 bases. The junction had 4 bases not matched to a gene; V was cut back by 1 base and J by 8 bases. Germline V gene lookup returns CDR1 LGHNA and CDR2 YSLEER. This CDR3 contains 15 residues.

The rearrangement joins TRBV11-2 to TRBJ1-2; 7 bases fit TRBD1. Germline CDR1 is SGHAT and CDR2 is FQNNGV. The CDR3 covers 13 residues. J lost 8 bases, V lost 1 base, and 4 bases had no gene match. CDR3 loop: CASSLARTGGYTF. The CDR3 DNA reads TGTGCCAGCAGCTTAGCCCGGACAGGCGGCTACACCTTC.